One sample yielded the 7 T cell receptor beta chains listed below, sequenced in a study of shared clonotypes between healthy human individuals. TCRdb's copy holds only in-frame clones and misses some; the assay was immunoSEQ multiplex PCR. The repertoire holds some 2,000,000 clones, with 95% as singletons. The sequencing sample was made of naive CD4+ T cells sorted from blood. Subset reported: CD45RA+ positively selected. These receptors were obtained from a young man in good health.

The rearrangement joins TRBV28 to TRBJ1-5; no reliable D call. The V end was cut by 8 bases, the J end by 1 base, with 24 bases between. This CDR3 spans 18 amino acids. Germline CDR1 reads MDHEN; CDR2 reads SYDVKM. CDR3 bases: TGTGCCAGCCGGTACCTGTCGGAGGGTAAAGGCAGCAATCAGCCCCAGCATTTT. Its translation: CASRYLSEGKGSNQPQHF.

The rearrangement joins TRBV7-9 to TRBJ1-4, with D uncertain. The CDR3 is made up of 15 amino acids. With 2 bases removed from V and 0 bases from J, the gap between germline ends came to 7 bases. Germline loops: CDR1 SEHNR, CDR2 FQNEAQ (reference sequence). For the CDR3, the DNA is TGTGCCAGCAGCTTAAAGGCTGCAACTAATGAAAAACTGTTTTTT. Its protein product is CASSLKAATNEKLFF.

The chain couples TRBV28 to TRBJ1-2, with D maybe TRBD1 (5 bases). V lost 2 bases and J 6 bases, leaving 19 bases between the germline ends. The CDR3 contains 16 residues. In germline, CDR1 is MDHEN, CDR2 SYDVKM. CDR3 nucleotide sequence: TGTGCCAGCAGTTTAGATTTCGTGGGGGTAGCGGATGGCTACACCTTC. Amino acids: CASSLDFVGVADGYTF.

This clone was observed a single time. Other DNA sequences in this sample translate to the same CDR3. This rearrangement joins TRBV18 to TRBJ1-6; no reliable D call. The CDR3 covers 12 residues. The germline V gene has CDR1 KGHSH and CDR2 LQKENI. Trimming cost V 6 bases and J 8 bases, with 8 bases left between them. CDR3 sequence reads: CASSPPDSPLHF. As DNA, the CDR3 is TGTGCCAGCTCCCCCCCTGATTCACCCCTCCACTTT.

This clone appeared a single time. This sequence joins TRBV9 and TRBJ1-1, with unresolved D. Trimming took 4 bases from V and 0 from J, leaving 16 bases between them. The germline CDR1 and CDR2 sequences are SGDLS and YYNGEE. This CDR3 spans 16 amino acids. The DNA of the CDR3 is TGTGCCAGCAGCCCCCAGGTAGAGGTCATGAACACTGAAGCTTTCTTT. Translation gives CASSPQVEVMNTEAFF.

Worth noting for this clone: At one end the junction does not follow the germline gene, possibly because of a read error. V usage is TRBV28 and J usage is TRBJ1-6; 8 nucleotides align to TRBD1. The CDR3 covers 12 residues. Germline V gene sequence: CDR1 MDHEN, CDR2 SYDVKM. CDR3 sequence (DNA): TGTGCCAGCAGTGATTCACCCGGGACAGGTTCCTTT. It codes for CASSDSPGTGSF.

Only one count was recorded for this clone. The chain carries TRBV5-4 and TRBJ2-5; D is ambiguous. V lost 2 bases and J 4 bases, leaving 6 bases between the germline ends. The CDR3 contains 12 residues. In germline, CDR1 is SGHNT, CDR2 YYREEE (reference sequence). The chain's CDR3 is CASSLSSETQYF. CDR3 sequence (DNA): TGTGCCAGCAGCTTATCATCAGAGACCCAGTACTTC.